A selection of T cell receptor beta chains follows, all from one sample in a study. TCRdb itself ran the 5' RACE reads through MiXCR, one entry per CDR3 protein. The sample has about 62,000 distinct CDR3 sequences; around 30% are singletons. The sample comprised tumor-infiltrating naive CD4+ T cells sorted from the breast tumor. These receptor sequences come from a female donor with breast cancer. Both conserved end residues are part of each CDR3. A D gene is named only where the DNA matches it firmly. Clone size, where shown, is once, few, many, or a class for clones that have expanded.

d_call: TRBD1; j_call: TRBJ1-2; clone_size: few; v_call: TRBV29-1; cdr3_nt: TGCAGCGTTGAAAGTTTTGATGGGACAGCGGCTGGCTACACCTTC; cdr3_aa: CSVESFDGTAAGYTF
d_call: TRBD2; j_call: TRBJ2-1; clone_size: many; v_call: TRBV20-1; cdr3_nt: TGCAGTGCTGCCGGGACTACCTTTACTTTGGGCTACAATGAGCAGTTCTTC; cdr3_aa: CSAAGTTFTLGYNEQFF
d_call: TRBD2; j_call: TRBJ2-3; clone_size: NA; v_call: TRBV7-2; cdr3_nt: TGTGCCAGCAGCCCGGGACTAGTCACAGATACGCAGTATTTT; cdr3_aa: CASSPGLVTDTQYF
d_call: TRBD1; j_call: TRBJ1-2; clone_size: few; v_call: TRBV7-2; cdr3_nt: TGTGCCAGCAGCGCGGACAGGGGATCCTATGGCTACACCTTC; cdr3_aa: CASSADRGSYGYTF
d_call: TRBD2; j_call: TRBJ2-3; clone_size: NA; v_call: TRBV20-1; cdr3_nt: TGCGGTGTCATTAGCGGGAGTAGCACAGATACGCAGTATTTT; cdr3_aa: CGVISGSSTDTQYF
d_call: TRBD2; j_call: TRBJ2-1; clone_size: few; v_call: TRBV20-1; cdr3_nt: TGCAGTGCTAGAGGGACTAGGGCTTTGGATGAGCAGTTCTTC; cdr3_aa: CSARGTRALDEQFF
d_call: TRBD1; j_call: TRBJ2-5; clone_size: NA; v_call: TRBV6-2/TRBV6-3; cdr3_nt: TGTGCCGGCAGTTTTCCGACAGGGATCCAAGAGACCCAGTACTTC; cdr3_aa: CAGSFPTGIQETQYF
d_call: NA; j_call: TRBJ1-2; clone_size: few; v_call: TRBV24-1; cdr3_nt: TGTGCCACTCGGTTTAGGACAGATTTTTTTTATGGCTACACCTTC; cdr3_aa: CATRFRTDFFYGYTF
d_call: TRBD1; j_call: TRBJ2-5; clone_size: few; v_call: TRBV5-1; cdr3_nt: TGCGCCAGCAGCCCTGGGACAGACCGCCAAGAGACCCAGTACTTC; cdr3_aa: CASSPGTDRQETQYF
d_call: NA; j_call: TRBJ1-6; clone_size: once; v_call: TRBV4-2; cdr3_nt: TGTGCCAGCAGCCAAGTAGGGGTGAGCTCCTATAATTCACCCCTCCACTTT; cdr3_aa: CASSQVGVSSYNSPLHF
d_call: NA; j_call: TRBJ2-3; clone_size: NA; v_call: TRBV15; cdr3_nt: TGTGCCACCAGCACCCGGACAGAAGCTAGCGCAGATACGCAGTATTTT; cdr3_aa: CATSTRTEASADTQYF
d_call: NA; j_call: TRBJ2-3; clone_size: few; v_call: TRBV6-6; cdr3_nt: TGTGCCAGCAGTTCCCCGGGACTTGATACGCAGTATTTT; cdr3_aa: CASSSPGLDTQYF
d_call: NA; j_call: TRBJ2-7; clone_size: few; v_call: TRBV9; cdr3_nt: TGTGCCAGCAGCGTAGGTCAACAGGAATACTACGAGCAGTACTTC; cdr3_aa: CASSVGQQEYYEQYF
d_call: NA; j_call: TRBJ1-3; clone_size: NA; v_call: TRBV6-1; cdr3_nt: TGTGCCAGCAGTGATCGGGCGGTAAACACCATATATTTT; cdr3_aa: CASSDRAVNTIYF
d_call: TRBD1; j_call: TRBJ2-7; clone_size: NA; v_call: TRBV19; cdr3_nt: TGTGCCAGTAGTGTGACAGGGGGATACGAGCAGTACTTC; cdr3_aa: CASSVTGGYEQYF
d_call: NA; j_call: TRBJ1-2; clone_size: NA; v_call: TRBV7-2; cdr3_nt: TGTGCCAGCAGCAAACCCAGCCGGGGCTACACCTTC; cdr3_aa: CASSKPSRGYTF
d_call: NA; j_call: TRBJ2-5; clone_size: NA; v_call: TRBV5-1; cdr3_nt: TGCGCCAGCAGCTTGGAAGGCGGAGAGACCCAGTACTTC; cdr3_aa: CASSLEGGETQYF
d_call: NA; j_call: TRBJ2-3; clone_size: NA; v_call: TRBV9; cdr3_nt: TGTGCCAGCAGCGGACCCCCAGATACGCAGTATTTT; cdr3_aa: CASSGPPDTQYF
d_call: NA; j_call: TRBJ1-3; clone_size: NA; v_call: TRBV2; cdr3_nt: TGTGCCAGCAGGGGATTGTCTGGAAACACCATATATTTT; cdr3_aa: CASRGLSGNTIYF
d_call: NA; j_call: TRBJ2-3; clone_size: NA; v_call: TRBV7-3; cdr3_nt: TGTGCCAGCAGCTTACTGGGTATAGTCACAGATACGCAGTATTTT; cdr3_aa: CASSLLGIVTDTQYF
d_call: NA; j_call: TRBJ1-1; clone_size: NA; v_call: TRBV20-1; cdr3_nt: TGCAGTGCGCAAACCGGGAGGGGGGAAGCTTTCTTT; cdr3_aa: CSAQTGRGEAFF
d_call: TRBD1; j_call: TRBJ2-3; clone_size: NA; v_call: TRBV9; cdr3_nt: TGTGCCAGCAGCGTAGACAGGGGACCAGATACGCAGTATTTT; cdr3_aa: CASSVDRGPDTQYF
d_call: NA; j_call: TRBJ2-1; clone_size: few; v_call: TRBV5-1; cdr3_nt: TGCGCCAGCAGCCTCCGGGGCCATGAGCAGTTCTTC; cdr3_aa: CASSLRGHEQFF
d_call: TRBD2; j_call: TRBJ2-5; clone_size: NA; v_call: TRBV6-5; cdr3_nt: TGTGCCAGCAGACAAACCGGGACTAGCGAATGGGAGACCCAGTACTTC; cdr3_aa: CASRQTGTSEWETQYF
d_call: NA; j_call: TRBJ1-1; clone_size: NA; v_call: TRBV9; cdr3_nt: TGTGCCAGCAGCGTAGCTATCCAGGGATCGGACACTGAAGCTTTCTTT; cdr3_aa: CASSVAIQGSDTEAFF
d_call: NA; j_call: TRBJ1-2; clone_size: few; v_call: TRBV12-3/TRBV12-4; cdr3_nt: TGTGCCAGCAGTTTTGGGGTGGAAGGCTACACCTTC; cdr3_aa: CASSFGVEGYTF
d_call: TRBD1; j_call: TRBJ2-3; clone_size: NA; v_call: TRBV5-4; cdr3_nt: TGTGCCAGCAGCTCCGGACACCCAGGGGGGACAGGTACGCAGTATTTT; cdr3_aa: CASSSGHPGGTGTQYF
d_call: TRBD1; j_call: TRBJ2-6; clone_size: few; v_call: TRBV5-1; cdr3_nt: TGCGCCAGCAGCCAAATCGACAGGGCTGGGGCCAACGTCCTGACTTTC; cdr3_aa: CASSQIDRAGANVLTF